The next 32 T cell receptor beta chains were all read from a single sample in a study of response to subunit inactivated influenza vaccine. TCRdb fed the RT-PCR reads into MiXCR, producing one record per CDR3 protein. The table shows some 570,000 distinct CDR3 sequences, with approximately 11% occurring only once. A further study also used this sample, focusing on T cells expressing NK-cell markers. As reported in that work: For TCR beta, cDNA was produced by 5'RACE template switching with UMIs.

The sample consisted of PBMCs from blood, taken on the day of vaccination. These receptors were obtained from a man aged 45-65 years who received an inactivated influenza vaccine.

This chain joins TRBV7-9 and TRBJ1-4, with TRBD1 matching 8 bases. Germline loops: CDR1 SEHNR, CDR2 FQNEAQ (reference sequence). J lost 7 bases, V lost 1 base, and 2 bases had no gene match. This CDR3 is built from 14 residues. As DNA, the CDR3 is TGTGCCAGCAGCTTAGGGACAGGGACTGAAAAACTGTTTTTT. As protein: CASSLGTGTEKLFF.

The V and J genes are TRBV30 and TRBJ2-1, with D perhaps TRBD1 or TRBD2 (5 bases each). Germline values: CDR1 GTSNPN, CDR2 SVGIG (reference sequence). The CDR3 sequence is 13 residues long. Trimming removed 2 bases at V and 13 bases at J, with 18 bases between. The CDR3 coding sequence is TGTGCCTGGAGTCACGTGTGGGGCGGGTCCCAGTTCTTC. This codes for CAWSHVWGGSQFF.

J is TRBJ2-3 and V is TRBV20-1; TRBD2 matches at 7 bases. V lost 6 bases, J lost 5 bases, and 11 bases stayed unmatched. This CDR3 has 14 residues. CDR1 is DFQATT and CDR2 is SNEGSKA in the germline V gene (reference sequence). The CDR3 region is CSAPRGGRVDTQYF. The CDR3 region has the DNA TGCAGTGCCCCCCGCGGGGGTAGGGTAGATACGCAGTATTTT.

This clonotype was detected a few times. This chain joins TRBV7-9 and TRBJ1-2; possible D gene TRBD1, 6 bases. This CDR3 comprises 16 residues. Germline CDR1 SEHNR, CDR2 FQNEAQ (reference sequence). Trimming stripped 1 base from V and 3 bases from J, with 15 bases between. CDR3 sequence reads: CASSLGAHREDYGYTF. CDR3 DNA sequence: TGTGCCAGCAGCTTAGGGGCGCACAGGGAGGACTATGGCTACACCTTC. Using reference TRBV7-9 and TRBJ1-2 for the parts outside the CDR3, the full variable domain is DTGVSQNPRHKITKRGQNVTFRCDPISEHNRLYWYRQTLGQGPEFLTYFQNEAQLEKSRLLSDRFSAERPKGSFSTLEIQRTEQGDSAMYLCASSLGAHREDYGYTFGSGTRLTVV.

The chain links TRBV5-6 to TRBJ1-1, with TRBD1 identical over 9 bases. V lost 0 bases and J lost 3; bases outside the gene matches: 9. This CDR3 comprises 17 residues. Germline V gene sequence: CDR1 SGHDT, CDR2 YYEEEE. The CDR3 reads CASSLGGGTGLYTEAFF. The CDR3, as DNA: TGTGCCAGCAGCTTGGGAGGGGGGACAGGGCTTTACACTGAAGCTTTCTTT. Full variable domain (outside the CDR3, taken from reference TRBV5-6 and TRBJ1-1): DAGVTQSPTHLIKTRGQQVTLRCSPKSGHDTVSWYQQALGQGPQFIFQYYEEEERQRGNFPDRFSGHQFPNYSSELNVNALLLGDSALYLCASSLGGGTGLYTEAFFGQGTRLTVV.

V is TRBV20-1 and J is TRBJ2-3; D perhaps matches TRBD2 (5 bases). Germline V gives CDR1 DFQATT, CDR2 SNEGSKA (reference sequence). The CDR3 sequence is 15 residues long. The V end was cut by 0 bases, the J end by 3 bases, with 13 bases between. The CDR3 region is CSARDWRRVTDTQYF. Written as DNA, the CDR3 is TGCAGTGCTAGAGATTGGAGGCGGGTGACAGATACGCAGTATTTT.

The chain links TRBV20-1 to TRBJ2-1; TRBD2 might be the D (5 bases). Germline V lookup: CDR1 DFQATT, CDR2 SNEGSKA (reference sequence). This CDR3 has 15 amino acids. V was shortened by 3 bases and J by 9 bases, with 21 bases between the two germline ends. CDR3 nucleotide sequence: TGCAGTGCTAGGTCGTGGCTAGGAGCGGTGGGTGAGCAGTTCTTC. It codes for CSARSWLGAVGEQFF.

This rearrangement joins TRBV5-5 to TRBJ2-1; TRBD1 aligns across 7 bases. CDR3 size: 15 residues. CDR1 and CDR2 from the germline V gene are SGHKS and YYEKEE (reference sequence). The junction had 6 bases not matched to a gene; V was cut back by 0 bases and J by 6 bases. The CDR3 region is CASSLDRGRGNEQFF. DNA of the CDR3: TGTGCCAGCAGCTTGGACAGGGGCCGAGGCAATGAGCAGTTCTTC. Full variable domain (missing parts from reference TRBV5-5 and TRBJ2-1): DAGVTQSPTHLIKTRGQQVTLRCSPISGHKSVSWYQQVLGQGPQFIFQYYEKEERGRGNFPDRFSARQFPNYSSELNVNALLLGDSALYLCASSLDRGRGNEQFFGPGTRLTVL.

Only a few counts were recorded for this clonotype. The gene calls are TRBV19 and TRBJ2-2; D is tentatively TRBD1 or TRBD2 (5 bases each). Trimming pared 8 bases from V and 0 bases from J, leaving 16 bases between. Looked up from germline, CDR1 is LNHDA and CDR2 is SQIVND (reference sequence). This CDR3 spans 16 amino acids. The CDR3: CASCSLGTTNTGELFF. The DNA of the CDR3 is TGTGCCAGTTGTTCTCTCGGGACGACGAACACCGGGGAGCTGTTTTTT.

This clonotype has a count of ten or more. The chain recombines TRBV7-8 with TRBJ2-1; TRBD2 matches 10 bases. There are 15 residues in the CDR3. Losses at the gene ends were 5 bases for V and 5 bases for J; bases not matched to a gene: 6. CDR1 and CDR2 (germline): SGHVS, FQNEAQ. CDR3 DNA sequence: TGTGCCAGCAGCCGATTAGCGGGGGGCGACAATGAGCAGTTCTTC. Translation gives CASSRLAGGDNEQFF. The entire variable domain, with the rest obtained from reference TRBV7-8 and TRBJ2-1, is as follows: GAGVSQSPRYKVAKRGQDVALRCDPISGHVSLFWYQQALGQGPEFLTYFQNEAQLDKSGLPSDRFFAERPEGSVSTLKIQRTQQEDSAVYLCASSRLAGGDNEQFFGPGTRLTVL.

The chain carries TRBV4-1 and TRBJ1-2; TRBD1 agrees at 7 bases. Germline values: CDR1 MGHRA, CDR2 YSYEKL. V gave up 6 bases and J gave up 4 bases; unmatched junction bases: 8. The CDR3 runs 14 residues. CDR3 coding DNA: TGCGCCAGCAGAGAAAACAGGGGAGGCTATGGCTACACCTTC. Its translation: CASRENRGGYGYTF.

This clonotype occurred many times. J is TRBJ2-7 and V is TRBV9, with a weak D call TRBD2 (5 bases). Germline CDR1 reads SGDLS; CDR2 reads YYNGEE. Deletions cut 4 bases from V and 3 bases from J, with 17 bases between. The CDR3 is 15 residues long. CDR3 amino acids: CASSPTGSFSYEQYF. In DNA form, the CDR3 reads TGTGCCAGCAGCCCCACGGGGTCCTTCAGCTACGAGCAGTACTTC.

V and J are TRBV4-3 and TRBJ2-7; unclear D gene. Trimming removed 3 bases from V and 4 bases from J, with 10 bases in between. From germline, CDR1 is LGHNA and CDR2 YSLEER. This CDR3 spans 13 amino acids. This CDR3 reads CASSQRTEYEQYF. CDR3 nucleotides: TGCGCCAGCAGCCAGAGGACGGAATACGAGCAGTACTTC.

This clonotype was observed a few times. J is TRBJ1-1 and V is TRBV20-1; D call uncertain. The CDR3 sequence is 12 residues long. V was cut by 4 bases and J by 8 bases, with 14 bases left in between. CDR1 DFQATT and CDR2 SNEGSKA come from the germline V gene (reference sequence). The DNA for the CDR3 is TGCAGTGCTACAGACGCTACCCGCGAAGCTTTCTTT. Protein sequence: CSATDATREAFF.

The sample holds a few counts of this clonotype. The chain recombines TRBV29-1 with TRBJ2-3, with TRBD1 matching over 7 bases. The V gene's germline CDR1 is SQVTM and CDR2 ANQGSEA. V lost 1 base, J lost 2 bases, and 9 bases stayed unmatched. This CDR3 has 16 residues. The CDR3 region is CSVEVVGTDDTDTQYF. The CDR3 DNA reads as TGCAGCGTTGAAGTGGTGGGGACAGACGACACAGATACGCAGTATTTT.

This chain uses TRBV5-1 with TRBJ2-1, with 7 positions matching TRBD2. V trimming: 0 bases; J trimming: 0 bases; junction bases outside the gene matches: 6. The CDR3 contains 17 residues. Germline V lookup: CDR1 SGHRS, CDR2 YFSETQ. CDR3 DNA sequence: TGCGCCAGCAGCTTGGACCCCGGGGGGATCTCCTACAATGAGCAGTTCTTC. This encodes CASSLDPGGISYNEQFF.

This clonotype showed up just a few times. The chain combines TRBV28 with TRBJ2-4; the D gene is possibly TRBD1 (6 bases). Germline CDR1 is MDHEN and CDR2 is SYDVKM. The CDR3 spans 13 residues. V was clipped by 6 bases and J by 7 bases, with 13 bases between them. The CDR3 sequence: CASSQTGRNIQYF. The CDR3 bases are TGTGCCAGCAGCCAAACAGGGCGGAACATTCAGTACTTC.

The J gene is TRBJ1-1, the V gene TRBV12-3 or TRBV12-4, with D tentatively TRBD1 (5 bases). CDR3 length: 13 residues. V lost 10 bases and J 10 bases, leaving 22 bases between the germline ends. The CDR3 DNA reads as TGTGCCACTCGGGACGGGATGTTTGGGGGAGCTTTCTTT. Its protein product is CATRDGMFGGAFF.

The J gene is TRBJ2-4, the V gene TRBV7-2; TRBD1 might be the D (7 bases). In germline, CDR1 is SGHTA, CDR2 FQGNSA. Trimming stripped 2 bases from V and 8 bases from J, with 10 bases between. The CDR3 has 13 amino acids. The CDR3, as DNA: TGTGCCAGCAGCTTATCCAGGGGGGACATTCAGTACTTC. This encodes CASSLSRGDIQYF.

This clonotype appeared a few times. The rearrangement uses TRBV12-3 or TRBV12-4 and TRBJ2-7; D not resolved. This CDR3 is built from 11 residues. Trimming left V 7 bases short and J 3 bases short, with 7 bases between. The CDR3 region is CASTNSYEQYF. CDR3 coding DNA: TGTGCCAGCACCAATAGCTACGAGCAGTACTTC.

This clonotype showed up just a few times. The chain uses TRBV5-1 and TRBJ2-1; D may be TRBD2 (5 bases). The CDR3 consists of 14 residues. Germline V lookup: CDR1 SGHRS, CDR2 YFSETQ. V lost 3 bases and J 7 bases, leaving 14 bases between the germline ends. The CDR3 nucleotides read TGCGCCAGCAGCTGGGCCCCGGGGAGAAATGAGCAGTTCTTC. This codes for CASSWAPGRNEQFF.

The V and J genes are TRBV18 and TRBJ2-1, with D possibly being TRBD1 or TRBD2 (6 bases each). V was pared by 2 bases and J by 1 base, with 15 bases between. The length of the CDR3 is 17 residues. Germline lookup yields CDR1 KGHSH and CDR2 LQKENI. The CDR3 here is CASSPGGGRRSYNEQFF. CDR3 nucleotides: TGTGCCAGCTCACCAGGAGGGGGACGTAGGTCCTACAATGAGCAGTTCTTC.

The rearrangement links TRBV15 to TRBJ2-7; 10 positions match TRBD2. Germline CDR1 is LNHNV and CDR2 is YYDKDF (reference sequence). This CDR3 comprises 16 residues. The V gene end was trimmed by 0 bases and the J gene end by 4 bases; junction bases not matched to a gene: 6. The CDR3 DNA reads TGTGCCACCAGCAGAGATCGGGCTAGCGGGGGTTACGAGCAGTACTTC. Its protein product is CATSRDRASGGYEQYF.

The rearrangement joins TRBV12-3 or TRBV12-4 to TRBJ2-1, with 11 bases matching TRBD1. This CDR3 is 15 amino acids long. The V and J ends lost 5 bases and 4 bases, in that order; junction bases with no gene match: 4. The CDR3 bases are TGTGCCAGCAGTATGGACAGGGGGCAATACAATGAGCAGTTCTTC. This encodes CASSMDRGQYNEQFF.

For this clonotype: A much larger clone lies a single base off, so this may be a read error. CDR3 amino acids: CASSRLVNEQFF. Here the CDR3 DNA reads TGTGCCAGCAGCCGACTAGTCAATGAGCAGTTCTTC. The chain combines TRBV6-2 or TRBV6-3 with TRBJ2-1; a possible D gene is TRBD2 (6 bases). Trimming pared 6 bases from V and 6 bases from J, leaving 9 bases between. Germline V gene sequence: CDR1 MNHEY, CDR2 SVGEGT. The CDR3 totals 12 residues.

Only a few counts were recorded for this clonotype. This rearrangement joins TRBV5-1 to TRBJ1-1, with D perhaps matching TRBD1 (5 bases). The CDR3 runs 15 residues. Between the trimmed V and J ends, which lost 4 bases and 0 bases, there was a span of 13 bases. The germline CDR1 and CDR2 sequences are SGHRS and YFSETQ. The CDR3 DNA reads TGCGCCAGCAGCCCGCTAGGGGAGATGAACACTGAAGCTTTCTTT. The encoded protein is CASSPLGEMNTEAFF.

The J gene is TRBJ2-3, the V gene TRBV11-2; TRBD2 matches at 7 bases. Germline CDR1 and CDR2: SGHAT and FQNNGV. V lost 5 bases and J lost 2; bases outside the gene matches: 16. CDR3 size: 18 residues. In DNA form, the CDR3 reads TGTGCCAGCAGCAAGCCTACTAGGGAGCGGGGATTCACAGATACGCAGTATTTT. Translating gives CASSKPTRERGFTDTQYF. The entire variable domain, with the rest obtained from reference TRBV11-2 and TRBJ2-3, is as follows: EAGVAQSPRYKIIEKRQSVAFWCNPISGHATLYWYQQILGQGPKLLIQFQNNGVVDDSQLPKDRFSAERLKGVDSTLKIQPAKLEDSAVYLCASSKPTRERGFTDTQYFGPGTRLTVL.

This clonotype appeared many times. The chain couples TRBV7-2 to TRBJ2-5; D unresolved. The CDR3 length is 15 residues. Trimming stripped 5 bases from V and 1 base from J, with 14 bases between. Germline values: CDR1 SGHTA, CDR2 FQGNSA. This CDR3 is CASSPGKSGQETQYF. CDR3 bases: TGTGCCAGCAGCCCCGGCAAAAGTGGCCAAGAGACCCAGTACTTC.

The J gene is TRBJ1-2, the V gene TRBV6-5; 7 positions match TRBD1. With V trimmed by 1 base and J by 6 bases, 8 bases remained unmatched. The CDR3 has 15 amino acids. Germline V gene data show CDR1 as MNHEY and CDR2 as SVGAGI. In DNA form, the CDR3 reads TGTGCCAGCAGTTACTTGCGGGACAGCAACAATGGCTACACCTTC. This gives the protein CASSYLRDSNNGYTF.

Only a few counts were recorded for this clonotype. The CDR3 is CSAPGTSRADTQYF. Here the CDR3 DNA reads TGCAGTGCCCCAGGGACTAGTAGGGCAGATACGCAGTATTTT. The chain combines TRBV20-1 with TRBJ2-3; 8 positions match TRBD2. Germline V gene data show CDR1 as DFQATT and CDR2 as SNEGSKA (reference sequence). J lost 4 bases, V lost 6 bases, and 9 bases had no gene match. The CDR3 is made up of 14 amino acids.

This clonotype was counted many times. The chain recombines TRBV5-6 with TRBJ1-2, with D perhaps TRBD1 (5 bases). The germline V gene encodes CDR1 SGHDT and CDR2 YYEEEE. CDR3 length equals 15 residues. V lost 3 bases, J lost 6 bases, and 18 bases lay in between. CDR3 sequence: CASSSQGRSVNGYTF. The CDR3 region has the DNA TGTGCCAGCAGCTCCCAGGGACGCTCCGTGAATGGCTACACCTTC.

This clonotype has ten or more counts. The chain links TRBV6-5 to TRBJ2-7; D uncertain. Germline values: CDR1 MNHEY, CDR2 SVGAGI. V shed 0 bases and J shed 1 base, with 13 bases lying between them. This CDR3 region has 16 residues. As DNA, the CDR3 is TGTGCCAGCAGTTACTCCAACCAAGGGTTGTCCTACGAGCAGTACTTC. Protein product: CASSYSNQGLSYEQYF.